These 24 T cell receptor beta chains were all obtained from the same sample, sequenced in a study of blood T cell repertoires in COVID-19. Profiled with immunoSEQ multiplex PCR; TCRdb holds only in-frame clones, not every one. The table records 150,000 or so clones, around 89% of them present only once. Sequencing input: peripheral blood. The receptors derive from a man in his 60s with active or convalescent COVID-19.

This clone was counted a single time. V usage is TRBV6-5 and J usage is TRBJ1-6; D is undetermined. From germline, CDR1 is MNHEY and CDR2 SVGAGI. Trimming removed 2 bases at V and 8 bases at J, with 4 bases between. The CDR3 has 12 amino acids. CDR3 nucleotides: TGTGCCAGCAGTTACCGTCATTCACCCCTCCACTTT. This translates into CASSYRHSPLHF.

The chain links TRBV4-1 to TRBJ1-6, with D perhaps TRBD1 (5 bases). The CDR3 is 17 amino acids. The V gene's germline CDR1 is MGHRA and CDR2 YSYEKL. V gave up 0 bases and J gave up 4 bases, with 13 bases separating them. This chain's CDR3 is CASSQDTGGNYNSPLHF. DNA for the CDR3: TGCGCCAGCAGCCAAGATACCGGGGGTAATTATAATTCACCCCTCCACTTT.

The CDR3 nucleotides read TGTGCCAGCAGCTTAGGGGCAGGTTATTCACCCCTCCACTTT. It codes for CASSLGAGYSPLHF. This sequence joins TRBV7-2 and TRBJ1-6; D uncertain. Germline-derived CDR1 and CDR2 are SGHTA and FQGNSA. This CDR3 is built from 14 residues. Trimming removed 1 base from V and 8 bases from J, with 9 bases in between.

A few counts support this clone. This chain connects TRBV13 to TRBJ2-5; maybe TRBD2 (7 bases). The germline V and J ends were trimmed by 2 bases and 5 bases, with 15 bases remaining between them. CDR1 and CDR2 from the germline V gene are PRHDT and FYEKMQ (reference sequence). The CDR3 totals 15 residues. The CDR3: CASSLRGGVAETQYF. DNA of the CDR3: TGTGCCAGCAGCTTAAGAGGGGGGGTAGCGGAGACCCAGTACTTC.

The chain uses TRBV6-6 and TRBJ2-7, with D maybe TRBD1 (6 bases). The CDR3 loop spans 16 amino acids. In germline, CDR1 is MNHNY, CDR2 SVGAGI (reference sequence). V lost 5 bases and J 1 base, leaving 18 bases between the germline ends. The chain's CDR3 is CASSRYVWGRSYEQYF. CDR3 in DNA: TGTGCCAGCAGTCGCTATGTATGGGGGCGTTCCTACGAGCAGTACTTC.

This rearrangement joins TRBV7-2 to TRBJ1-1, with 8 bases matching TRBD1. CDR3 size: 15 residues. Trimming cost V 2 bases and J 1 base; bases outside gene matches: 3. Looked up from germline, CDR1 is SGHTA and CDR2 is FQGNSA. This chain's CDR3 is CASSLQGAGNTEAFF. The CDR3 region has the DNA TGTGCCAGCAGCTTACAGGGGGCTGGGAACACTGAAGCTTTCTTT. Supplemented by reference TRBV7-2 and TRBJ1-1, the full variable domain reads GAGVSQSPSNKVTEKGKDVELRCDPISGHTALYWYRQSLGQGLEFLIYFQGNSAPDKSGLPSDRFSAERTGGSVSTLTIQRTQQEDSAVYLCASSLQGAGNTEAFFGQGTRLTVV.

V gene TRBV18 combines with J gene TRBJ2-3, with a possible D match to TRBD2 (5 bases). Germline loops: CDR1 KGHSH, CDR2 LQKENI. V gave up 3 bases and J gave up 2 bases, with 9 bases separating them. The CDR3 is 14 residues long. This CDR3 reads CASSPSAITDTQYF. In nucleotides, the CDR3 is TGTGCCAGCTCACCTAGCGCCATCACAGATACGCAGTATTTT.

The gene calls are TRBV28 and TRBJ1-1; D gene ambiguous. V lost 3 bases, J lost 3 bases, and 14 bases lay in between. This CDR3 spans 15 amino acids. In germline, CDR1 is MDHEN, CDR2 SYDVKM. CDR3 coding DNA: TGTGCCAGCAGTTTCGGCGCTTACCGGGACACTGAAGCTTTCTTT. Translation: CASSFGAYRDTEAFF. Together with reference TRBV28 and TRBJ1-1, the CDR3 gives the full variable domain: DVKVTQSSRYLVKRTGEKVFLECVQDMDHENMFWYRQDPGLGLRLIYFSYDVKMKEKGDIPEGYSVSREKKERFSLILESASTNQTSMYLCASSFGAYRDTEAFFGQGTRLTVV.

The chain couples TRBV5-1 to TRBJ1-6; TRBD1 agrees at 8 bases. Per germline, CDR1 SGHRS and CDR2 YFSETQ. V lost 4 bases and J lost 6; bases outside the gene matches: 9. The CDR3 loop spans 16 amino acids. The CDR3 region is CASSAAGQGPNSPLHF. The CDR3 DNA sequence: TGCGCCAGCAGCGCCGCCGGACAGGGACCTAATTCACCCCTCCACTTT. Full variable domain (outside the CDR3, taken from reference TRBV5-1 and TRBJ1-6): KAGVTQTPRYLIKTRGQQVTLSCSPISGHRSVSWYQQTPGQGLQFLFEYFSETQRNKGNFPGRFSGRQFSNSRSEMNVSTLELGDSALYLCASSAAGQGPNSPLHFGNGTRLTVT.

V is TRBV27 and J is TRBJ2-5; 12 bases are a match to TRBD2. CDR1 is MNHEY and CDR2 is SMNVEV in the germline V gene (reference sequence). V lost 4 bases, J lost 2 bases, and 8 bases stayed unmatched. The CDR3 spans 17 residues. The CDR3 sequence is CASSSRLAGDLQETQYF. CDR3 coding DNA: TGTGCCAGCAGTTCTAGACTAGCGGGGGATTTACAAGAGACCCAGTACTTC.

This clone was seen just once. J is TRBJ2-7 and V is TRBV5-4; no definite D call. The germline gives CDR1 SGHNT, CDR2 YYREEE (reference sequence). V lost 0 bases and J 7 bases, leaving 8 bases between the germline ends. The CDR3 has 12 residues. The CDR3 loop reads CASSLDSLEQYF. For the CDR3, the DNA is TGTGCCAGCAGCTTGGACTCCTTGGAGCAGTACTTC.

The chain links TRBV2 to TRBJ2-1; TRBD2 matches at 14 bases. V lost 3 bases to trimming and J lost 9 bases; unmatched junction nucleotides: 4. The CDR3 loop spans 15 amino acids. CDR1 is SNHLY and CDR2 is FYNNEI in the germline V gene. CDR3 nucleotide sequence: TGTGCCAGCAGTGAGGGACTAGCGGGAGTGGTTGAGCAGTTCTTC. Amino acids: CASSEGLAGVVEQFF.

The V and J genes are TRBV9 and TRBJ1-3; possibly TRBD1 for D (5 bases). The germline V gene encodes CDR1 SGDLS and CDR2 YYNGEE. The V gene lost 4 bases and the J gene lost 0 bases, with 14 bases spanning the gap. CDR3 length: 16 residues. The CDR3 DNA sequence: TGTGCCAGCAGCCCCGCGGGACGGTTCTCTGGAAACACCATATATTTT. It translates to CASSPAGRFSGNTIYF.

The CDR3 nucleotides are TGTGCCAGCAGCTTAGAGCCTCCGGGACTAGCAGCCCCCGAGCAGTTCTTC. It yields the protein CASSLEPPGLAAPEQFF. The V and J genes are TRBV11-2 and TRBJ2-1; 9 bases agree with TRBD2. V shed 0 bases, J shed 10 bases, and the junction held 13 bases outside the gene matches. The germline CDR1 and CDR2 sequences are SGHAT and FQNNGV. This CDR3 is built from 17 residues. Variable domain in full (rest from reference TRBV11-2 and TRBJ2-1): EAGVAQSPRYKIIEKRQSVAFWCNPISGHATLYWYQQILGQGPKLLIQFQNNGVVDDSQLPKDRFSAERLKGVDSTLKIQPAKLEDSAVYLCASSLEPPGLAAPEQFFGPGTRLTVL.

This clone occurred once. V usage is TRBV10-3 and J usage is TRBJ1-1; the match to TRBD1 covers 9 bases. Looked up from germline, CDR1 is ENHRY and CDR2 is SYGVKD. J gave up 6 bases and V 0 bases, and 5 bases lay outside the gene matches. The CDR3 length is 15 residues. This chain's CDR3 is CAISESGQGNPEAFF. The CDR3, as DNA: TGTGCCATCAGTGAGTCGGGACAGGGTAACCCTGAAGCTTTCTTT.

This sequence joins TRBV24-1 and TRBJ1-1; TRBD1 matches 9 bases. Germline CDR1 KGHDR, CDR2 SFDVKD. Trimming cost V 3 bases and J 10 bases; bases outside gene matches: 8. The CDR3 contains 14 residues. CDR3 in amino acids: CATSDGGQGGVAFF. The DNA of the CDR3 is TGTGCCACCAGTGATGGGGGACAGGGTGGAGTAGCTTTCTTT.

The J gene is TRBJ2-3, the V gene TRBV7-6, with 11 bases lining up with TRBD2. The trim removed 5 bases at V and 6 bases at J, leaving 7 bases unmatched. This CDR3 comprises 15 residues. Germline V gives CDR1 SGHVS, CDR2 FNYEAQ. The CDR3 sequence: CASSQPLAGADTQYF. The CDR3, as DNA: TGTGCCAGCAGCCAACCACTAGCGGGGGCGGATACGCAGTATTTT.

The genes are TRBV4-1 and TRBJ1-3; TRBD1 aligns across 7 bases. The CDR3 is 17 amino acids. Trimming cost V 2 bases and J 1 base; bases outside gene matches: 8. Germline V lookup: CDR1 MGHRA, CDR2 YSYEKL. The CDR3 nucleotides read TGCGCCAGCAGCCAACCGTCGACAGGGAGATCTGGAAACACCATATATTTT. Residues: CASSQPSTGRSGNTIYF.

With respect to this clone: A read error may produce the germline difference seen at one junction end. This chain connects TRBV5-1 to TRBJ2-5, with a tentative D call TRBD1 (5 bases). The CDR3 spans 14 residues. The germline gives CDR1 SGHRS, CDR2 YFSETQ. CDR3 amino acids: CASRLAGLKETQYF. The CDR3, as DNA: TGCGCCAGCAGGTTGGCAGGGCTCAAAGAGACCCAGTACTTC.

The V call is TRBV19, the J call TRBJ1-3; perhaps TRBD1 as D (5 bases). The V gene's germline CDR1 is LNHDA and CDR2 SQIVND (reference sequence). Between the trimmed V and J ends, which lost 10 bases and 0 bases, there was a span of 13 bases. The CDR3 length is 14 residues. CDR3 loop: CATASGDSGNTIYF. In nucleotides, the CDR3 is TGTGCCACCGCTTCGGGGGACTCTGGAAACACCATATATTTT.

The J gene is TRBJ1-5, the V gene TRBV24-1; D uncertain. This CDR3 spans 15 amino acids. V was cut by 9 bases and J by 7 bases, with 21 bases left in between. Looked up from germline, CDR1 is KGHDR and CDR2 is SFDVKD. The CDR3 region has the DNA TGTGCCACCTCTCCCACGACGGGGAGTGGGCAGCCCCAGCATTTT. Translating gives CATSPTTGSGQPQHF.

This clone was seen more than once but under ten times. The gene calls are TRBV12-3 or TRBV12-4 and TRBJ2-7; 7 bases line up with TRBD1. This CDR3 contains 12 residues. With 6 bases clipped from V and 7 bases from J, the junction kept 6 bases outside the gene matches. CDR3 coding DNA: TGTGCCAGCAGCCGGGGACAGACAGAGCAGTACTTC. It encodes CASSRGQTEQYF.

As to this clone: An end of the junction does not agree with germline; a read error may underlie this. The genes are TRBV6-2 or TRBV6-3 and TRBJ1-6; D perhaps matches TRBD1 (5 bases). This CDR3 is built from 14 residues. CDR1 and CDR2 (germline): MNHEY, SVGEGT. CDR3 in DNA: TGTGCCAGCAGTTACTCGGGGGACTCTCGAGGATCTCTCTTT. This sequence encodes CASSYSGDSRGSLF.

This clone was seen just once. This chain connects TRBV3-1 (or the pseudogene TRBV3-2) to TRBJ1-5; no clear D gene. This CDR3 has 14 residues. V lost 4 bases and J lost 0, with 7 bases in between. The V gene's germline CDR1 is LGHDT and CDR2 YNNKEL (reference sequence). This CDR3 is CASSRASSNQPQHF. CDR3 DNA sequence: TGTGCCAGCAGCCGGGCCAGTAGCAATCAGCCCCAGCATTTT.